The clone carrying this TCR beta chain turned up a few times. Using approximately 200 ng DNA, approximately 30,000 T cell genomes, the sorted-subset replicate PCRs were run. Profiled with immunoSEQ multiplex PCR; TCRdb holds only in-frame clones, not every one. This sample has about 1.1 million clones, with around three quarters found just once. This sample was included in a study of shared clonotypes between healthy human individuals. Germline CDR1 SGHTS, CDR2 YDEGEE. The CDR3 spans 14 residues. V was cut by 2 bases and J by 6 bases, with 12 bases left in between. The V gene is TRBV5-8, the J gene TRBJ1-5; D ambiguous. Sample: memory CD4+ T cells from PBMCs. The subset is: CD45RA-negative fraction. This TCR derives from a man aged 18 to 35 in good health. Some clones in this sample may be carry-over from other donors' samples. The CDR3 loop is CASSFGQVLQPQHF. The CDR3 bases are TGTGCCAGCAGCTTTGGGCAGGTCCTTCAGCCCCAGCATTTT.